What follows are 23 T cell receptor beta chains derived from one specimen sequenced in a study of T cells in Graves' hyperthyroidism and ophthalmopathy. From RNA transcripts, TCR beta CDR3 regions were amplified. The HTBI primer set was used in a first-round RT-PCR of the TCR CDR3. TCRdb used MiXCR to reprocess the multiplex PCR reads, holding one entry per CDR3 protein. The table has 640,000 or so distinct CDR3 sequences, approximately 15% seen once. Sample: blood. These receptors were taken from a woman aged 40 to 55 with Graves' ophthalmopathy.

The table lists this clonotype with a few counts. The chain links TRBV10-3 to TRBJ1-1, with 10 bases identical to TRBD1. The germline gives CDR1 ENHRY, CDR2 SYGVKD. The CDR3 is 12 amino acids. J was trimmed by 8 bases and V by 7 bases; bases with no gene match: 4. The CDR3 here is CAIKTGGKEAFF. The CDR3 DNA reads TGTGCCATCAAGACAGGGGGCAAGGAAGCTTTCTTT.

The V gene is TRBV28, the J gene TRBJ2-2; 8 bases are shared with TRBD2. Unmatched junction bases numbered 6, after V lost 10 bases and J lost 5 bases. Germline values: CDR1 MDHEN, CDR2 SYDVKM. The CDR3 sequence is 13 residues long. CDR3 nucleotides: TGTGCCACCATCCCTAGCGGGACCGGGGAGCTGTTTTTT. Translation gives CATIPSGTGELFF.

This clonotype was recorded many times. V and J are TRBV5-1 and TRBJ2-5; possibly TRBD2 for D (5 bases). From germline, CDR1 is SGHRS and CDR2 YFSETQ. The CDR3 is 14 amino acids. V shed 4 bases and J shed 3 bases, with 13 bases lying between them. DNA for the CDR3: TGCGCCAGCAGCATGACTCCAGCGGAAGAGACCCAGTACTTC. Protein sequence: CASSMTPAEETQYF.

This clonotype showed up just a few times. The chain carries TRBV9 and TRBJ2-2; D is uncertain. CDR1 is SGDLS and CDR2 is YYNGEE in the germline V gene. V shed 0 bases and J shed 5 bases, with 5 bases lying between them. The CDR3 is 13 residues long. The CDR3 DNA follows: TGTGCCAGCAGCGTAGTTCAGACCGGGGAGCTGTTTTTT. This sequence encodes CASSVVQTGELFF. The whole variable domain, remainder taken from reference TRBV9 and TRBJ2-2, is DSGVTQTPKHLITATGQRVTLRCSPRSGDLSVYWYQQSLDQGLQFLIQYYNGEERAKGNILERFSAQQFPDLHSELNLSSLELGDSALYFCASSVVQTGELFFGEGSRLTVL.

This clonotype was observed a handful of times. V is TRBV11-2 and J is TRBJ2-7, with no clear D. Looked up from germline, CDR1 is SGHAT and CDR2 is FQNNGV. V gave up 1 base and J gave up 0 bases, with 10 bases separating them. There are 15 residues in the CDR3. As DNA, the CDR3 is TGTGCCAGCAGCTTAGCAACCTGGAACTCCTACGAGCAGTACTTC. It is translated as CASSLATWNSYEQYF.

The J gene is TRBJ2-7, the V gene TRBV30; perhaps TRBD2 as D (6 bases). This CDR3 has 15 amino acids. Germline CDR1 and CDR2: GTSNPN and SVGIG (reference sequence). V lost 2 bases and J lost 2, with 16 bases in between. CDR3 protein: CAWSTAGSGAYEQYF. CDR3 DNA: TGTGCCTGGAGTACGGCGGGGTCGGGGGCCTACGAGCAGTACTTC.

This clonotype was recorded many times. The rearrangement uses TRBV11-2 and TRBJ2-7; D is possibly TRBD2 (5 bases). There are 17 residues in the CDR3. Per the germline V gene, CDR1 is SGHAT and CDR2 is FQNNGV. The ends were cut back, 1 base at V and 0 bases at J, with 16 bases in the middle. CDR3 bases: TGTGCCAGCAGCTTAGTTAGGGAGCGCATTACCTCCTACGAGCAGTACTTC. Translation gives CASSLVRERITSYEQYF.

This clonotype was detected ten times or more. The V and J genes are TRBV6-1 and TRBJ2-2; 11 positions match TRBD2. The CDR3 is 15 amino acids. After removal of 8 bases from V and 7 bases from J, the junction contained 9 bases not matched to a gene. Germline CDR1 MNHNS, CDR2 SASEGT. The CDR3 DNA is TGTGCCAGCCGATTTGGACTAGCGGGTAGCGGGGAGCTGTTTTTT. Protein product: CASRFGLAGSGELFF.

V gene TRBV6-1 combines with J gene TRBJ1-2, with 7 bases lining up with TRBD1. CDR1 is MNHNS and CDR2 is SASEGT in the germline V gene. The CDR3 is 13 residues long. V lost 9 bases to trimming and J lost 0 bases; unmatched junction nucleotides: 4. In DNA form, the CDR3 reads TGTGCCAGGTCGACAGGGACTAACTATGGCTACACCTTC. Encoded protein: CARSTGTNYGYTF.

This clonotype was seen repeatedly, ten times or more. This chain joins TRBV5-8 and TRBJ2-3; D not certain. The CDR3 is 12 amino acids. The germline CDR1 and CDR2 sequences are SGHTS and YDEGEE. V was shortened by 2 bases and J by 4 bases, with 5 bases between the two germline ends. CDR3 in DNA: TGTGCCAGCAGCTTCGTGGCAGATACGCAGTATTTT. Protein: CASSFVADTQYF.

This clonotype has a count of ten or more. A much larger clone lies a single base off, so this may be a read error. The chain uses TRBV28 and TRBJ1-2; 7 nucleotides align to TRBD1. CDR3 length: 13 amino acids. In germline, CDR1 is MDHEN, CDR2 SYDVKM. The CDR3 reads CASSRGPYYGYAF. CDR3 DNA: TGTGCCAGCAGTAGGGGGCCGTACTATGGCTACGCCTTC.

Many counts were recorded for this clonotype. J is TRBJ2-4 and V is TRBV20-1; D not certain. CDR1 is DFQATT, CDR2 SNEGSKA, per germline (reference sequence). V gave up 6 bases and J gave up 1 base, with 16 bases separating them. This CDR3 comprises 15 residues. CDR3 protein: CSAIADQAAKNIQYF. The CDR3 bases are TGCAGTGCCATAGCAGATCAGGCGGCCAAAAACATTCAGTACTTC.

This clonotype was counted once. This sequence joins TRBV30 and TRBJ1-1, with unresolved D. Germline CDR1 reads GTSNPN; CDR2 reads SVGIG (reference sequence). The length of the CDR3 is 13 residues. V was pared by 2 bases and J by 5 bases, with 12 bases between. CDR3 bases: TGTGCCTGGAGTTTGGGGAAAGGAACTGAAGCTTTCTTT. Amino acid sequence: CAWSLGKGTEAFF.

This clonotype was recorded many times. The chain has TRBV14 and TRBJ2-5; 7 positions agree with TRBD1. Losses at the gene ends were 0 bases for V and 1 base for J; bases not matched to a gene: 8. Germline lookup yields CDR1 SGHDN and CDR2 FVKESK. The length of the CDR3 is 17 residues. Here the CDR3 reads CASSQDGDSYAQETQYF. CDR3 in DNA: TGTGCCAGCAGCCAAGACGGGGACAGTTATGCCCAAGAGACCCAGTACTTC.

The gene calls are TRBV7-9 and TRBJ1-2; 7 bases match TRBD1. The CDR3 extends over 14 amino acids. V was clipped by 4 bases and J by 6 bases; unmatched bases: 8. Germline CDR1 reads SEHNR; CDR2 reads FQNEAQ (reference sequence). CDR3 sequence reads: CASSSSRDSHGYTF. In DNA form, the CDR3 reads TGTGCCAGCAGCTCGAGCCGGGACAGCCATGGCTACACCTTC.

This clonotype has ten or more counts. The chain joins TRBV27 to TRBJ1-1, with a possible D match to TRBD1 (5 bases). The CDR3 extends over 15 amino acids. Looked up from germline, CDR1 is MNHEY and CDR2 is SMNVEV (reference sequence). V lost 4 bases and J 5 bases, leaving 17 bases between the germline ends. The CDR3 spells CASSSMARGGTEAFF. The CDR3 DNA sequence: TGTGCCAGCAGTTCGATGGCCCGTGGGGGAACTGAAGCTTTCTTT.

The V gene is TRBV30, the J gene TRBJ1-2, with 7 bases that match TRBD1. Germline CDR1 is GTSNPN and CDR2 is SVGIG (reference sequence). CDR3 length equals 13 residues. The junction had 9 bases not matched to a gene; V was cut back by 6 bases and J by 5 bases. In DNA, the CDR3 is TGTGCCTGTGAAAAACAGGGGTCTTATGGCTACACCTTC. This codes for CACEKQGSYGYTF.

V is TRBV6-5 and J is TRBJ2-5; TRBD2 matches 7 bases. The germline gives CDR1 MNHEY, CDR2 SVGAGI. The length of the CDR3 is 15 residues. With 2 bases clipped from V and 5 bases from J, the junction kept 8 bases outside the gene matches. This CDR3 is CASSYAGVNSETQYF. In nucleotides, the CDR3 is TGTGCCAGCAGTTACGCGGGAGTAAATTCGGAGACCCAGTACTTC.

The chain employs TRBV20-1 and TRBJ1-5, with TRBD1 matching over 7 bases. Germline assignment: CDR1 DFQATT and CDR2 SNEGSKA (reference sequence). J gave up 0 bases and V 3 bases, and 17 bases lay outside the gene matches. The CDR3 covers 19 residues. CDR3 coding DNA: TGCAGTGCTAGCAACGATTTCGGCAGGGGGGCAATTAGCAATCAGCCCCAGCATTTT. Its translation is CSASNDFGRGAISNQPQHF.

This clonotype has a count of ten or more. The chain has TRBV12-3 or TRBV12-4 and TRBJ2-7; D is uncertain. CDR3 length: 12 amino acids. Trimming took 3 bases from V and 2 from J, leaving 5 bases between them. CDR3 protein: CASSFIAYEQYF. CDR3 sequence (DNA): TGTGCCAGCAGTTTCATCGCCTACGAGCAGTACTTC.

This clonotype was seen ten or more times. The chain is built from TRBV10-2 and TRBJ1-1; D is undetermined. This CDR3 is built from 14 residues. Germline lookup yields CDR1 WSHSY and CDR2 SAAADI. V dropped 0 bases and J dropped 1 base, with 6 bases sitting between them. Written as DNA, the CDR3 is TGCGCCAGCAGTGAGTCCGGGGAGAACACTGAAGCTTTCTTT. The encoded protein is CASSESGENTEAFF.

This clonotype was counted ten times or more. V usage is TRBV6-5 and J usage is TRBJ1-1, with 10 bases identical to TRBD1. The CDR3 sequence is 16 residues long. In germline, CDR1 is MNHEY, CDR2 SVGAGI. V lost 1 base, J lost 6 bases, and 8 bases stayed unmatched. The DNA for the CDR3 is TGTGCCAGCAGTTACTTTGCCTCTGGACAGGGGGCTGAAGCTTTCTTT. Amino acids: CASSYFASGQGAEAFF.

The chain combines TRBV7-3 with TRBJ1-1; D is possibly TRBD1 (6 bases). CDR1 is SGHTA, CDR2 FQGTGA, per germline. V was cut by 5 bases and J by 4 bases, with 17 bases left in between. This CDR3 spans 15 amino acids. CDR3 DNA: TGTGCCAGCAGCCCCCGAAGGGGGGCGACCACTGAAGCTTTCTTT. It codes for CASSPRRGATTEAFF.